One T cell receptor (beta chain) is described in this entry. Antigen: not known. Trimming at V came to 3 bases and at J to 0 bases, leaving 6 bases not matched to a gene. This CDR3 region has 16 residues. Germline loops: CDR1 DFQATT, CDR2 SNEGSKA (reference sequence). The iRepertoire nested amplicon-rescue multiplex PCR amplified TCR alpha and beta CDR3s from RNA. Input was about 85-400 ng of tissue mRNA or PBMC total RNA. Via MiXCR, TCRdb re-called the multiplex PCR reads, giving one row per CDR3 protein. Of around 390,000 distinct CDR3 sequences listed, more than 35% are singletons. This entry comes from a study of glioma-infiltrating T cells. Study background: Glioblastomas were WHO grade IV, sampled at first diagnosis; low-grade were grade II.

Study observations and caveats: Signature shared blood CDR3 motifs were enriched in low-divergence and depleted in high-divergence patients. Non-neoplastic patients had below-expected tissue-blood divergence, while all gliomas exceeded expectation.

Sequencing was performed on glioma tissue, nonneoplastic brain tissue, or PBMCs (not recorded which). This clonotype was sampled from a human donor with low-grade glioma or glioblastoma, undergoing nonglioma brain surgery, or in good health (not recorded which). The chain employs TRBV20-1 and TRBJ1-4; 8 bases align to TRBD1. The CDR3 loop reads CSARWTGFATNEKLFF. CDR3 DNA sequence: TGCAGTGCTAGGTGGACAGGGTTCGCAACTAATGAAAAACTGTTTTTT.